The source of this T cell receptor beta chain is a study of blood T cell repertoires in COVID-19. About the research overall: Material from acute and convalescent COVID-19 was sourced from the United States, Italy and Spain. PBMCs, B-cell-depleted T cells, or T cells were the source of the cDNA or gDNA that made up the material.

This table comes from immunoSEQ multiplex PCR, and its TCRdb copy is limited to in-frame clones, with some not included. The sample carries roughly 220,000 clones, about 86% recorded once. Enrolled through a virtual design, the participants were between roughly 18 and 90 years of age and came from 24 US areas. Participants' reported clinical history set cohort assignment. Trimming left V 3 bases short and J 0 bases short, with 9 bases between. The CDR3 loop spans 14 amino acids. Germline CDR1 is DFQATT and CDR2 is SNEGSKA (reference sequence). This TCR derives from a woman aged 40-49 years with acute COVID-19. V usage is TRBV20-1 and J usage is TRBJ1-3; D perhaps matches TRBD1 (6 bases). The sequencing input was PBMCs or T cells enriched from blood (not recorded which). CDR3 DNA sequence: TGCAGTGCTAGTGGGGGCCTCTCTGGAAACACCATATATTTT. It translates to CSASGGLSGNTIYF.